One sample yielded the 7 T cell receptor beta chains listed below, sequenced in a study of blood T cell repertoires in COVID-19. Generated by immunoSEQ multiplex PCR, the TCRdb table keeps only in-frame clones and is missing some. The data contain about 150,000 clones, 80% to 90% of them singletons. Sequencing used peripheral blood. The receptors here all came from a woman in her seventies with acute or convalescent COVID-19.

The genes are TRBV18 and TRBJ2-7; TRBD1 aligns across 9 bases. V dropped 2 bases and J dropped 6; count of bases not matched to a gene: 5. Per the germline V gene, CDR1 is KGHSH and CDR2 is LQKENI. The CDR3 has 14 amino acids. CDR3 nucleotides: TGTGCCAGCTCACCATCGGGACAGGGCGGCGAGCAGTACGTC. Translation gives CASSPSGQGGEQYV.

This sequence joins TRBV6-5 and TRBJ1-1; 7 nucleotides agree with TRBD1. Germline CDR1 MNHEY, CDR2 SVGAGI. The CDR3 covers 13 residues. V dropped 11 bases and J dropped 1; count of bases not matched to a gene: 7. The CDR3 DNA sequence: TGTGCCGGTGGGACAGACGAGAACACTGAAGCTTTCTTT. This translates into CAGGTDENTEAFF.

This chain connects TRBV28 to TRBJ1-5; D is ambiguous. There are 12 residues in the CDR3. The V end lost 6 bases, the J end lost 3 bases, and 6 bases lay between the germline ends. Germline CDR1 is MDHEN and CDR2 is SYDVKM. The CDR3 DNA sequence: TGTGCCAGCAGCCTTAACAATCAGCCCCAGCATTTT. Amino acids: CASSLNNQPQHF.

The genes are TRBV10-3 and TRBJ2-1; D possibly corresponds to TRBD2 (5 bases). The CDR3 consists of 14 residues. Trimming removed 6 bases at V and 2 bases at J, with 11 bases between. Germline lookup yields CDR1 ENHRY and CDR2 SYGVKD. The CDR3 loop reads CAIRGGLPYNEQFF. CDR3 nucleotides: TGTGCCATCAGGGGCGGACTTCCCTACAATGAGCAGTTCTTC.

This clone was recorded once. The chain employs TRBV7-9 and TRBJ1-5, with D tentatively TRBD1 (6 bases). Germline V lookup: CDR1 SEHNR, CDR2 FQNEAQ (reference sequence). The CDR3 loop spans 15 amino acids. Trimming pared 1 base from V and 3 bases from J, leaving 10 bases between. CDR3 loop: CASSLGTVNNQPQHF. The CDR3 region has the DNA TGTGCCAGCAGCTTAGGGACAGTCAACAATCAGCCCCAGCATTTT.

J is TRBJ1-2 and V is TRBV25-1, with TRBD1 matching over 8 bases. The germline CDR1 and CDR2 sequences are MGHDK and SYGVNS. V trimming: 2 bases; J trimming: 4 bases; junction bases outside the gene matches: 6. The CDR3 is 15 amino acids. CDR3 in DNA: TGTGCCAGCAGTGAACATTTACAGGGGGGCTATGGCTACACCTTC. Amino acids: CASSEHLQGGYGYTF.

The chain joins TRBV29-1 to TRBJ2-5; TRBD1 aligns across 9 bases. CDR3 length: 12 amino acids. V shed 4 bases, J shed 5 bases, and the junction held 2 bases outside the gene matches. The germline CDR1 and CDR2 sequences are SQVTM and ANQGSEA. The CDR3 region is CSVAGQGETQYF. Here the CDR3 DNA reads TGCAGCGTTGCAGGACAGGGGGAGACCCAGTACTTC.